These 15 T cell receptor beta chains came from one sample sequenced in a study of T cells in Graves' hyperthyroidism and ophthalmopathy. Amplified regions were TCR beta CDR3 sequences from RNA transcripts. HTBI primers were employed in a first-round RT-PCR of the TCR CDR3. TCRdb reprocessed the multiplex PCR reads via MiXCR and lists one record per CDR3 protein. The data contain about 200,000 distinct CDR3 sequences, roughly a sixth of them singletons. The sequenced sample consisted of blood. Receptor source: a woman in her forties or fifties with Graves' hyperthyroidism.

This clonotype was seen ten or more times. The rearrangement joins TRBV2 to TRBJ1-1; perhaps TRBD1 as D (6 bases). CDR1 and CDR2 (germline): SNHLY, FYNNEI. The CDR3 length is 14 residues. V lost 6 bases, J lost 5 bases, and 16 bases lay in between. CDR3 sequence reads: CASRVSVGGTEAFF. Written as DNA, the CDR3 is TGTGCCAGCAGAGTCAGTGTAGGGGGGACTGAAGCTTTCTTT. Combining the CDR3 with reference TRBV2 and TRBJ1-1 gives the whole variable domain EPEVTQTPSHQVTQMGQEVILRCVPISNHLYFYWYRQILGQKVEFLVSFYNNEISEKSEIFDDQFSVERPDGSNFTLKIRSTKLEDSAMYFCASRVSVGGTEAFFGQGTRLTVV.

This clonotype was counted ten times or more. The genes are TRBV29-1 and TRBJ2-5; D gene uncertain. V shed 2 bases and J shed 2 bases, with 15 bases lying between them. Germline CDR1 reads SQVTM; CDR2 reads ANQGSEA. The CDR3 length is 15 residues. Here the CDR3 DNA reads TGCAGCGTTGAACGGGCAGACTGGGTTCAAGAGACCCAGTACTTC. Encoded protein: CSVERADWVQETQYF.

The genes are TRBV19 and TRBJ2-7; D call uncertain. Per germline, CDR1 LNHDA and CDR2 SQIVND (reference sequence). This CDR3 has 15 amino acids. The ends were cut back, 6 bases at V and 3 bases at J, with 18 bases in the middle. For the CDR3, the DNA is TGTGCCAGTAGCCCCTCCCATCAACCCTTCTACGAGCAGTACTTC. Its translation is CASSPSHQPFYEQYF.

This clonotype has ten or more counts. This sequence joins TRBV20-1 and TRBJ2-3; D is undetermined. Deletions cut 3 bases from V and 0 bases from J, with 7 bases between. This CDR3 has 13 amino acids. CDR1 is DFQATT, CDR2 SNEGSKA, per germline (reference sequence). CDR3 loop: CSARAGSTDTQYF. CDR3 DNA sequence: TGCAGTGCTAGGGCTGGAAGCACAGATACGCAGTATTTT.

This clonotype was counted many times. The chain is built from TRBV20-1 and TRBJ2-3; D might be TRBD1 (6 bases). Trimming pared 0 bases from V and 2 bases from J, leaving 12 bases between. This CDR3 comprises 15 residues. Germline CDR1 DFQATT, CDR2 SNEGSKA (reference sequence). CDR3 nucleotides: TGCAGTGCTAGAGATCTTGGGGGCAACACAGATACGCAGTATTTT. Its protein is CSARDLGGNTDTQYF.

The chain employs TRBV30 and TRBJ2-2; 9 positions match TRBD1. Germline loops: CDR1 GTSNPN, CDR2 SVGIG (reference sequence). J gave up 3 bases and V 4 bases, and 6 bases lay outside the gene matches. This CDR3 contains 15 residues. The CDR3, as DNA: TGTGCCTGGATCACGGGACAGGGCTACACCGGGGAGCTGTTTTTT. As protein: CAWITGQGYTGELFF. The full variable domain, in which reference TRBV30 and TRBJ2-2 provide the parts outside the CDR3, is SQTIHQWPATLVQPVGSPLSLECTVEGTSNPNLYWYRQAAGRGLQLLFYSVGIGQISSEVPQNLSASRPQDRQFILSSKKLLLSDSGFYLCAWITGQGYTGELFFGEGSRLTVL.

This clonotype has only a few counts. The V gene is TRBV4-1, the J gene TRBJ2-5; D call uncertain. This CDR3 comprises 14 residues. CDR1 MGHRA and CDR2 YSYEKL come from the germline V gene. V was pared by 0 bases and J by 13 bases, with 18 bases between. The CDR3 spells CASSQDSSSPYPYF. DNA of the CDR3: TGCGCCAGCAGCCAAGATAGCTCCTCACCCTATCCGTACTTC.

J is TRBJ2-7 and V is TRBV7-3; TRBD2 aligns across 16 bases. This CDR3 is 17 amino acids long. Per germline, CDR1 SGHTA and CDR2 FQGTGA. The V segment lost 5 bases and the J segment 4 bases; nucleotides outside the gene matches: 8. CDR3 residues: CASSASGTSGRAYEQYF. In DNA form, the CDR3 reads TGTGCCAGCAGCGCGTCCGGGACTAGCGGGAGGGCTTACGAGCAGTACTTC.

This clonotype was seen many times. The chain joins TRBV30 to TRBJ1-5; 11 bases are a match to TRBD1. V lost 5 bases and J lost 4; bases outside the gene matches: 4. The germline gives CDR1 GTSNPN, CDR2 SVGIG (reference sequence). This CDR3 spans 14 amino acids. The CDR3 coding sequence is TGTGCCTGGTCCCGGGACAGGGGGAATCAGCCCCAGCATTTT. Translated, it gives CAWSRDRGNQPQHF.

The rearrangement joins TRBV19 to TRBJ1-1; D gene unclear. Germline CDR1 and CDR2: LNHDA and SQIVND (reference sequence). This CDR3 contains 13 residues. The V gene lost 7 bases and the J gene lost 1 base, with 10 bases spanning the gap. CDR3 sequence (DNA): TGTGCCAGTAATGACAACAGGAACACTGAAGCTTTCTTT. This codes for CASNDNRNTEAFF.

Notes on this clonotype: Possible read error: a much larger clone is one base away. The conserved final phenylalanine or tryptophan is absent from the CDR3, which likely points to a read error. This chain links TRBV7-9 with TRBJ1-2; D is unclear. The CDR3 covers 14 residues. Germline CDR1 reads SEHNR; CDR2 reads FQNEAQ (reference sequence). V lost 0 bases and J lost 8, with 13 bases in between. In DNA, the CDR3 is TGTGCCAGCAGCTTAGCTTCGCCTCGGTCGGGCTACACCCTC. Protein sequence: CASSLASPRSGYTL.

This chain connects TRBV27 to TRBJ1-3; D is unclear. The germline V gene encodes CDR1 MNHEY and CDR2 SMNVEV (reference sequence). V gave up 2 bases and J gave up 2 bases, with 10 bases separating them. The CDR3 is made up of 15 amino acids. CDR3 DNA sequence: TGTGCCAGCAGTTTAAATTTCGCAGCTGGAAACACCATATATTTT. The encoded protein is CASSLNFAAGNTIYF.

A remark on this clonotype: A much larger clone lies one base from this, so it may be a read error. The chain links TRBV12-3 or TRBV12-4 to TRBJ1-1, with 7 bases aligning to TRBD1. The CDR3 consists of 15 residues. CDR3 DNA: TGTGCCGGCAGTCCAGACAGGGCTGCGGGCACTGAAGCTTTCTTT. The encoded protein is CAGSPDRAAGTEAFF.

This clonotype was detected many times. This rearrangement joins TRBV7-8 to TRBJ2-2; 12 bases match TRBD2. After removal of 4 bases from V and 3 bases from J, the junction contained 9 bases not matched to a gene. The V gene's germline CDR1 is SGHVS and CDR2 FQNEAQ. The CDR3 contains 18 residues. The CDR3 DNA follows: TGTGCCAGCAGCTCGACGACTAGCGGGAGTTCGTACACCGGGGAGCTGTTTTTT. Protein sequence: CASSSTTSGSSYTGELFF. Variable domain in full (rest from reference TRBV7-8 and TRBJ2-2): GAGVSQSPRYKVAKRGQDVALRCDPISGHVSLFWYQQALGQGPEFLTYFQNEAQLDKSGLPSDRFFAERPEGSVSTLKIQRTQQEDSAVYLCASSSTTSGSSYTGELFFGEGSRLTVL.

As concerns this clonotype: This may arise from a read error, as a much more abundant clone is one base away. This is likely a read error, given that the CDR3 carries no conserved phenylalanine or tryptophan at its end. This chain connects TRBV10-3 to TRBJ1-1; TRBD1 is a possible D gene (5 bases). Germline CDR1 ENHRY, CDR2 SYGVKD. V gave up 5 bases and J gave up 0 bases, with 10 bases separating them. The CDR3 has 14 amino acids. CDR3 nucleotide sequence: TGTGCCATCAGTTCGACAGAGATGAACACTGAAGCTTTCTTA. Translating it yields CAISSTEMNTEAFL.